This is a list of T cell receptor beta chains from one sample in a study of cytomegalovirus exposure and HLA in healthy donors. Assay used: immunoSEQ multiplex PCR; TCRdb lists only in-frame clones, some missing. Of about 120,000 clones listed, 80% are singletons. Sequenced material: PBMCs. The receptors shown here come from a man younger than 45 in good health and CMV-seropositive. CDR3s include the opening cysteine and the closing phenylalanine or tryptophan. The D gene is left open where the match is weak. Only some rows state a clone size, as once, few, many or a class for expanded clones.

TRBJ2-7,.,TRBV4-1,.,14,CASSQRDSSYEQYF,TGCGCCAGCAGCCAAAGAGACAGTTCCTACGAGCAGTACTTC
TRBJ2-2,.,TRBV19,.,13,CASGDTNTGELFF,TGTGCCAGTGGGGACACGAACACCGGGGAGCTGTTTTTT
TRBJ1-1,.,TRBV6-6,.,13,CASSYLREAGAFF,TGTGCCAGCAGTTACCTTCGGGAAGCAGGAGCTTTCTTT
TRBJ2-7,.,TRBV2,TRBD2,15,CASSDGSGGANEQYF,TGTGCCAGCAGTGACGGTAGCGGGGGGGCCAACGAGCAGTACTTC
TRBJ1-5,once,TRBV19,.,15,CASSMAPSWEQPQHF,TGTGCCAGTAGTATGGCGCCGTCCTGGGAGCAGCCCCAGCATTTT
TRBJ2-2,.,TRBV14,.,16,CASSRDRVWDTGELFF,TGTGCCAGCAGCCGCGACCGGGTTTGGGACACCGGGGAGCTGTTTTTT
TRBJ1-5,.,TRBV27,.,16,CASSLSGRDSNQPQHF,TGTGCCAGCAGTTTATCGGGGAGGGATAGCAATCAGCCCCAGCATTTT
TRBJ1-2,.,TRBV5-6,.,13,CASSVRRPYGYTF,TGTGCCAGCAGCGTACGGAGACCCTATGGCTACACCTTC
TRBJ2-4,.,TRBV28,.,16,CASSLGGGPAKNIQYF,TGTGCCAGCAGTTTAGGGGGGGGCCCAGCCAAAAACATTCAGTACTTC
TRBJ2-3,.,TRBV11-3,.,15,CASSSTGLLSDTQYF,TGTGCCAGCAGCTCCACCGGACTACTCTCAGATACGCAGTATTTT
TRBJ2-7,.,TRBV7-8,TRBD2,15,CASSLGAGVGYEQYF,TGTGCCAGCAGCTTAGGGGCGGGGGTGGGCTACGAGCAGTACTTC
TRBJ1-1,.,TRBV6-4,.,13,CASSLSLHTEAFF,TGTGCCAGCAGCCTTAGCCTACACACTGAAGCTTTCTTT
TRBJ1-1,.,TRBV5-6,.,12,CASSTRNTEAFF,TGTGCCAGCAGCACACGGAACACTGAAGCTTTCTTT